This TCR beta chain was identified during a study of control samples from healthy donors and cancer patients (dated by TCRdb to about 2020). With respect to this clone: Its antigen target is currently unknown. Base-call qualities are not available, and no considerably larger clone is one nucleotide away.

Library generation was performed with the immunoSEQ multiplex PCR assay. TCRdb stores this immuneACCESS table with in-frame sequences only. Part of the clones is absent; in the studies checked, under half of the shortfall reflects unresolved V genes, and no reason is known for the rest. This sample holds under 200,000 clones; roughly 91% were observed only once. The ten largest make up about 1.6% of the sample. Per the germline V gene, KGHSH is the CDR1 and LQKENI is the CDR2. Trimming accounts for 3 bases at V and 1 base at J, while the number of junction bases matched to no gene is 4. The CDR3 covers 16 residues, taking in both the cysteine and the phenylalanine. The DNA shown is the 48-base CDR3, in frame from base 1.

Sequencing was carried out using blood. This sequence originates from a woman aged 25 to 39 in good health. The chain is made from TRBV18 and TRBJ2-2; 8 of the junction bases match TRBD2. The CDR3 protein: CASSPLAGRNTGELFF. The nucleotide sequence is TGTGCCAGCTCACCCTTAGCGGGGAGGAACACCGGGGAGCTGTTTTTT.